Listed here are 20 T cell receptor beta chains from one sample, sequenced in a study of blood T cell repertoires in COVID-19. TCRdb's table, derived via immunoSEQ multiplex PCR, lists solely in-frame clones and lacks some. Altogether 100,000 or so clones are present, about 75% being singletons, with the ten largest covering approximately 19%. The specimen sequenced was peripheral blood. The receptors originated from a woman in her 70s with acute or convalescent COVID-19.

The gene calls are TRBV6-5 and TRBJ1-1; the match to TRBD1 covers 8 bases. The germline V gene encodes CDR1 MNHEY and CDR2 SVGAGI. V gave up 6 bases and J gave up 10 bases; unmatched junction bases: 16. The CDR3 covers 15 residues. The CDR3 loop reads CASSQMDRAAGVAFF. For the CDR3, the DNA is TGTGCCAGCAGCCAAATGGACAGGGCGGCTGGAGTAGCTTTCTTT.

CDR3 protein: CASTRSGTYEQYF. CDR3 coding DNA: TGTGCCAGCACCCGCTCGGGTACCTACGAGCAGTACTTC. This sequence joins TRBV12-3 or TRBV12-4 and TRBJ2-7; D gene ambiguous. CDR3 length: 13 amino acids. Trimming took off 7 bases at V and 2 bases at J, with 12 bases between the two ends.

The chain recombines TRBV19 with TRBJ1-6; the D is unclear. V was trimmed by 8 bases and J by 8 bases, leaving 16 bases between them. CDR1 and CDR2 (germline): LNHDA, SQIVND (reference sequence). The CDR3 extends over 14 amino acids. As DNA, the CDR3 is TGTGCCAGTTCCCGGGTCGGAGAGGATTCACCCCTCCACTTT. This gives the protein CASSRVGEDSPLHF.

The rearrangement uses TRBV18 and TRBJ2-7; weak D call: TRBD1 (5 bases). The CDR3 covers 14 residues. V was clipped by 0 bases and J by 2 bases, with 8 bases between them. CDR1 KGHSH and CDR2 LQKENI come from the germline V gene. The CDR3 here is CASSPPTGPYEQYF. Written as DNA, the CDR3 is TGTGCCAGCTCACCACCCACAGGCCCCTACGAGCAGTACTTC. Combining the CDR3 with reference TRBV18 and TRBJ2-7 gives the whole variable domain NAGVMQNPRHLVRRRGQEARLRCSPMKGHSHVYWYRQLPEEGLKFMVYLQKENIIDESGMPKERFSAEFPKEGPSILRIQQVVRGDSAAYFCASSPPTGPYEQYFGPGTRLTVT.

The V call is TRBV3-1 (or the pseudogene TRBV3-2), the J call TRBJ1-1; the D gene is possibly TRBD1 (6 bases). Germline V gives CDR1 LGHDT, CDR2 YNNKEL (reference sequence). Trimming removed 4 bases from V and 2 bases from J, with 14 bases in between. The CDR3 spans 15 residues. Here the CDR3 DNA reads TGTGCCAGCAGCCCCGACGGGACACCTAACACTGAAGCTTTCTTT. Translating it yields CASSPDGTPNTEAFF.

This chain connects TRBV14 to TRBJ2-1, with D unresolved. CDR1 is SGHDN, CDR2 FVKESK, per germline. The CDR3 sequence is 13 residues long. Trimming took off 0 bases at V and 13 bases at J, with 13 bases between the two ends. The DNA of the CDR3 is TGTGCCAGCAGCCAAGATTTAATGGGCAGACAGTTCTTC. It translates to CASSQDLMGRQFF.

The chain has TRBV14 and TRBJ2-1; 10 bases align to TRBD2. V dropped 3 bases and J dropped 5; count of bases not matched to a gene: 13. The CDR3 sequence is 18 residues long. Germline CDR1 is SGHDN and CDR2 is FVKESK. The CDR3, as DNA: TGTGCCAGCAGCCAGGAAGGACTAGCGGAGGGGCCAAACAATGAGCAGTTCTTC. This translates into CASSQEGLAEGPNNEQFF.

The chain recombines TRBV13 with TRBJ2-7, with TRBD2 identical over 9 bases. Unmatched junction bases numbered 12, after V lost 5 bases and J lost 1 base. Germline CDR1 and CDR2: PRHDT and FYEKMQ (reference sequence). The length of the CDR3 is 17 residues. Here the CDR3 DNA reads TGTGCCAGCAGCCCAGTCTCCCAGCGGGGGGATTCCTACGAGCAGTACTTC. Translated, it gives CASSPVSQRGDSYEQYF.

In DNA, the CDR3 is TGTGCCAGCAGCTCCGAAATAGAAGAGACCCAGTACTTC. This sequence encodes CASSSEIEETQYF. The J gene is TRBJ2-5, the V gene TRBV14, with D unresolved. Trimming stripped 5 bases from V and 3 bases from J, with 10 bases between. The CDR3 is 13 amino acids. Germline lookup yields CDR1 SGHDN and CDR2 FVKESK. The whole variable domain, remainder taken from reference TRBV14 and TRBJ2-5, is EAGVTQFPSHSVIEKGQTVTLRCDPISGHDNLYWYRRVMGKEIKFLLHFVKESKQDESGMPNNRFLAERTGGTYSTLKVQPAELEDSGVYFCASSSEIEETQYFGPGTRLLVL.

V usage is TRBV3-1 (or the pseudogene TRBV3-2) and J usage is TRBJ1-1, with 7 bases identical to TRBD1. With V trimmed by 3 bases and J by 5 bases, 6 bases remained unmatched. The CDR3 covers 14 residues. Germline V gene data show CDR1 as LGHDT and CDR2 as YNNKEL (reference sequence). The CDR3 reads CASSQADRETEAFF. The CDR3 nucleotides read TGTGCCAGCAGCCAGGCAGACAGGGAAACTGAAGCTTTCTTT.

This chain connects TRBV11-2 to TRBJ2-3; TRBD1 agrees at 7 bases. Germline V gene sequence: CDR1 SGHAT, CDR2 FQNNGV. J gave up 4 bases and V 3 bases, and 13 bases lay outside the gene matches. This CDR3 has 17 residues. The chain's CDR3 is CASSLVATGVGADTQYF. CDR3 bases: TGTGCCAGCAGCTTGGTCGCCACAGGGGTTGGTGCAGATACGCAGTATTTT.

The chain joins TRBV24-1 to TRBJ1-1, with D hard to call. Germline V gene data show CDR1 as KGHDR and CDR2 as SFDVKD. CDR3 length equals 16 residues. V lost 0 bases, J lost 2 bases, and 12 bases lay in between. Written as DNA, the CDR3 is TGTGCCACCAGTGATTTGCTGGCGACTGATAACACTGAAGCTTTCTTT. This translates into CATSDLLATDNTEAFF.

CDR3 in amino acids: CASSQEGQTGYTF. The CDR3 DNA follows: TGTGCCAGCAGCCAAGAAGGACAGACCGGCTACACCTTC. The chain links TRBV3-1 (or the pseudogene TRBV3-2) to TRBJ1-2; D may be TRBD1 (6 bases). V lost 0 bases and J lost 8, with 10 bases in between. Germline CDR1 reads LGHDT; CDR2 reads YNNKEL (reference sequence). The CDR3 has 13 amino acids.

This clone turned up a few times. The chain has TRBV18 and TRBJ1-2; D remains ambiguous. Per the germline V gene, CDR1 is KGHSH and CDR2 is LQKENI. This CDR3 is built from 14 residues. V dropped 0 bases and J dropped 8 bases, with 13 bases sitting between them. This CDR3 reads CASSPPGRPGGYTF. The DNA of the CDR3 is TGTGCCAGCTCACCACCAGGGAGACCAGGCGGCTACACCTTC.

The rearrangement joins TRBV6-6 to TRBJ1-1; TRBD1 might be the D (6 bases). Per germline, CDR1 MNHNY and CDR2 SVGAGI (reference sequence). Trimming removed 2 bases from V and 3 bases from J, with 10 bases in between. CDR3 length: 14 residues. CDR3 residues: CASSYRGTYTEAFF. CDR3 DNA: TGTGCCAGCAGTTACAGGGGGACGTACACTGAAGCTTTCTTT.

This clone was seen only a few times. The V call is TRBV6-5, the J call TRBJ2-7; 7 nucleotides line up with TRBD2. This CDR3 spans 14 amino acids. Germline-derived CDR1 and CDR2 are MNHEY and SVGAGI. Losses at the gene ends were 10 bases for V and 3 bases for J; bases not matched to a gene: 12. The CDR3 sequence is CAIPPRGRIYEQYF. In nucleotides, the CDR3 is TGTGCCATCCCCCCGCGGGGGAGGATCTACGAGCAGTACTTC.

This clone occurred once. V and J are TRBV24-1 and TRBJ2-5; 8 bases line up with TRBD2. With 2 bases clipped from V and 5 bases from J, the junction kept 3 bases outside the gene matches. The CDR3 consists of 14 residues. Germline values: CDR1 KGHDR, CDR2 SFDVKD. The CDR3 DNA reads TGTGCCACCAGTGATTCTGGCGGGGGGGAGACCCAGTACTTC. Protein sequence: CATSDSGGGETQYF.

This chain uses TRBV6-4 with TRBJ2-5; 7 bases map to TRBD2. Trimming cost V 4 bases and J 0 bases; bases outside gene matches: 8. Germline assignment: CDR1 MRHNA and CDR2 SNTAGT. The CDR3 is made up of 16 amino acids. The chain's CDR3 is CASSGGRAWYQETQYF. The CDR3 region has the DNA TGTGCCAGCAGTGGAGGGAGGGCCTGGTACCAAGAGACCCAGTACTTC.

The chain couples TRBV7-9 to TRBJ2-6; D is perhaps TRBD1 (6 bases). Germline loops: CDR1 SEHNR, CDR2 FQNEAQ (reference sequence). The V end was cut by 5 bases, the J end by 2 bases, with 16 bases between. The CDR3 is 17 residues long. CDR3 amino acids: CASSAYAGVTGANVLTF. CDR3 in DNA: TGTGCCAGCAGCGCTTATGCAGGGGTAACTGGGGCCAACGTCCTGACTTTC.

This clone was observed a single time. The V call is TRBV6-6, the J call TRBJ2-2; D ambiguous. Germline CDR1 is MNHNY and CDR2 is SVGAGI (reference sequence). The CDR3 is 14 residues long. Trimming cost V 2 bases and J 6 bases, with 10 bases left between them. The CDR3 DNA follows: TGTGCCAGCAGTTACACCATGAGTGCCGGGGAGCTGTTTTTT. It is translated as CASSYTMSAGELFF.